These T cell receptor beta chains were read from a single sample in a study of T cell repertoires in cytomegalovirus infection. These receptors lack a known antigen. Using its own MiXCR run on the reads, TCRdb lists one record per CDR3 protein. Of approximately 1,000,000 distinct CDR3 sequences in the sample, approximately 32% were seen once. Here the sequenced sample was cultured CD8+ T cells from PBMCs, taken from culture after CMV antigen stimulation. All receptors come from a human donor in good health (CMV status not recorded). Some clones in this sample may be carry-over from other donors' samples. The CDR3 runs from the conserved cysteine through the conserved F or W. A D gene is named only where the DNA matches it firmly. Size is omitted from some rows. Given values are once, few, many or a class for expanded clones.

V: TRBV11-2; size: NA; length: 12; D: NA; J: TRBJ2-7; CDR3: CASSRTGPPIIF; DNA: TGTGCCAGCAGTCGAACGGGACCCCCGATAATCTTC
V: TRBV7-6; size: many; length: 12; D: NA; J: TRBJ2-2; CDR3: CASSPRGGELFF; DNA: TGTGCCAGCAGCCCCCGCGGGGGGGAGCTGTTTTTT
V: TRBV20-1; size: NA; length: 15; D: TRBD1; J: TRBJ2-1; CDR3: CSAIMRGQPNNEQFF; DNA: TGCAGTGCTATTATGAGGGGACAGCCAAACAATGAGCAGTTCTTC
V: TRBV7-2; size: many; length: 13; D: TRBD2; J: TRBJ2-5; CDR3: CASSLNAGVDQYF; DNA: TGTGCCAGCAGCTTGAACGCGGGAGTGGACCAGTACTTC
V: TRBV7-9; size: NA; length: 15; D: NA; J: TRBJ1-2; CDR3: CASSSSGNPSFGYTF; DNA: TGTGCCAGCAGCTCCTCAGGGAACCCCTCTTTTGGCTACACCTTC
V: TRBV7-2; size: NA; length: 14; D: NA; J: TRBJ1-1; CDR3: CASSLHRLDTEAFF; DNA: TGTGCCAGCAGCTTACACCGCCTAGACACTGAAGCTTTCTTT
V: TRBV7-9; size: NA; length: 13; D: NA; J: TRBJ2-7; CDR3: CASPLGRPHEQYF; DNA: TGTGCCAGCCCCCTCGGGCGGCCCCACGAGCAGTACTTC
V: TRBV7-6; size: NA; length: 14; D: TRBD2; J: TRBJ2-3; CDR3: CASSMGLAGGPPYF; DNA: TGTGCCAGCAGCATGGGACTAGCGGGGGGGCCCCCCTATTTT
V: TRBV28; size: few; length: 15; D: NA; J: TRBJ1-6; CDR3: CASQFISGQNSPLHF; DNA: TGTGCCAGTCAGTTTATATCCGGACAGAATTCACCCCTCCACTTT
V: TRBV6-1; size: few; length: 18; D: TRBD2; J: TRBJ2-5; CDR3: CASSYLASGGAVQETQYF; DNA: TGTGCCAGCAGTTATTTAGCTAGCGGGGGGGCAGTCCAAGAGACCCAGTACTTC
V: TRBV5-5; size: NA; length: 16; D: TRBD2; J: TRBJ2-3; CDR3: CASSGRRGGGADTQYF; DNA: TGTGCCAGCAGCGGCCGGAGGGGCGGGGGGGCAGATACGCAGTATTTT
V: TRBV7-8; size: few; length: 16; D: NA; J: TRBJ2-2; CDR3: CASSLWGAPNTGELFF; DNA: TGTGCCAGCAGCTTATGGGGTGCCCCGAACACCGGGGAGCTGTTTTTT
V: TRBV7-6; size: few; length: 15; D: TRBD1; J: TRBJ2-2; CDR3: CASSRDRGLPGELFF; DNA: TGTGCCAGCAGCAGGGACAGGGGGCTTCCCGGGGAGCTGTTTTTT
V: TRBV7-1; size: NA; length: 17; D: TRBD1; J: TRBJ1-1; CDR3: CASSHDRGKFWNTEAFF; DNA: TGTGCCAGCAGCCATGACAGGGGGAAGTTTTGGAACACTGAAGCTTTCTTT
V: TRBV5-5; size: NA; length: 18; D: TRBD1; J: TRBJ2-3; CDR3: CASSPLLPGTGFTDTQYF; DNA: TGTGCCAGCAGCCCACTTCTCCCCGGGACAGGTTTCACAGATACGCAGTATTTT
V: TRBV3-1; size: NA; length: 14; D: TRBD1; J: TRBJ2-1; CDR3: CASSPRTGGDEQFF; DNA: TGTGCCAGCAGCCCCCGGACAGGGGGCGATGAGCAGTTCTTC
V: TRBV7-9; size: NA; length: 14; D: NA; J: TRBJ1-2; CDR3: CASRSRQSDCGYTF; DNA: TGTGCCAGCAGGTCCAGACAGTCTGATTGTGGCTACACCTTC
V: TRBV14; size: NA; length: 15; D: NA; J: TRBJ2-5; CDR3: CASSQEFDDQETQYF; DNA: TGTGCCAGCAGCCAAGAGTTTGATGACCAAGAGACCCAGTACTTC
V: TRBV5-1; size: NA; length: 15; D: NA; J: TRBJ1-4; CDR3: CASSPTGPFNEKLFF; DNA: TGCGCCAGCAGCCCAACAGGGCCATTTAATGAAAAACTGTTTTTT
V: TRBV6-8; size: NA; length: 15; D: NA; J: TRBJ1-3; CDR3: CASSNRAIPGNTIYF; DNA: TGTGCCAGCAGTAACAGGGCCATCCCTGGAAACACCATATATTTT
V: TRBV4-1; size: few; length: 14; D: NA; J: TRBJ2-5; CDR3: CASSQVQGEETQYF; DNA: TGCGCCAGCAGCCAAGTACAGGGAGAAGAGACCCAGTACTTC
V: TRBV7-3; size: many; length: 17; D: NA; J: TRBJ2-3; CDR3: CASRLHRTITNTDTQYF; DNA: TGTGCCAGCCGCTTACACCGTACTATAACAAACACAGATACGCAGTATTTT
V: TRBV2; size: NA; length: 12; D: NA; J: TRBJ1-1; CDR3: CATNRDDTEAFF; DNA: TGTGCCACCAACAGGGACGACACTGAAGCTTTCTTT
V: TRBV5-1; size: NA; length: 17; D: NA; J: TRBJ1-6; CDR3: CASSLDKVRASNSPLHF; DNA: TGCGCCAGCAGCTTGGACAAGGTCAGGGCAAGCAATTCACCCCTCCACTTT
V: TRBV6-2/TRBV6-3; size: NA; length: 14; D: NA; J: TRBJ1-1; CDR3: CASGGGPLNTEAFF; DNA: TGTGCCAGCGGAGGGGGTCCATTGAACACTGAAGCTTTCTTT
V: TRBV5-4; size: few; length: 16; D: TRBD2; J: TRBJ2-2; CDR3: CASSLSSGGAIGELFF; DNA: TGTGCCAGCAGCTTATCTAGCGGGGGGGCCATCGGGGAGCTGTTTTTT
V: TRBV7-9; size: NA; length: 14; D: NA; J: TRBJ1-1; CDR3: CASSSGAPTPEAFF; DNA: TGTGCCAGCAGCTCGGGGGCCCCTACCCCTGAAGCTTTCTTT
V: TRBV7-6; size: NA; length: 14; D: TRBD1; J: TRBJ2-7; CDR3: CVSSQQGYSYEQYF; DNA: TGTGTCAGCAGCCAACAGGGGTACTCCTACGAGCAGTACTTC
V: TRBV11-1; size: NA; length: 13; D: NA; J: TRBJ1-6; CDR3: CASSSDSFSPLHF; DNA: TGTGCCAGCAGCTCGGACAGTTTTTCACCCCTCCACTTT
V: TRBV6-6; size: NA; length: 16; D: NA; J: TRBJ2-1; CDR3: CASSLYPEVSYNEQFF; DNA: TGTGCCAGCAGCCTCTACCCTGAAGTCTCCTACAATGAGCAGTTCTTC
V: TRBV7-2; size: many; length: 14; D: TRBD1; J: TRBJ2-1; CDR3: CASSFGTGYSEQFF; DNA: TGTGCCAGCAGCTTTGGGACAGGGTATAGTGAGCAGTTCTTC
V: TRBV6-6; size: NA; length: 16; D: NA; J: TRBJ2-7; CDR3: CASSYYPNRDFSEQYF; DNA: TGTGCCAGCAGTTACTATCCAAACAGGGACTTTTCCGAGCAGTACTTC